The 11 T cell receptor beta chains below come from one sample, sequenced in a study of cytomegalovirus exposure and HLA in healthy donors. The PCR had 60 Vbeta and 13 Jbeta primers. Profiled with immunoSEQ multiplex PCR; TCRdb holds only in-frame clones, not every one. The repertoire consists of approximately 200,000 clones, with roughly 80% occurring once and the leading ten covering less than 20%. Sequenced material: PBMCs. The source is a man in his forties or fifties in good health and CMV-seronegative.

The rearrangement joins TRBV6-5 to TRBJ2-5; 7 bases line up with TRBD2. Germline V lookup: CDR1 MNHEY, CDR2 SVGAGI. The CDR3 totals 13 residues. V was clipped by 6 bases and J by 5 bases; unmatched bases: 6. CDR3 nucleotides: TGTGCCAGCAGAGCTAGCGGTCGGGAGACCCAGTACTTC. It yields the protein CASRASGRETQYF.

V gene TRBV19 combines with J gene TRBJ2-7, with 10 positions matching TRBD1. V gave up 11 bases and J gave up 3 bases; unmatched junction bases: 7. There are 13 residues in the CDR3. The germline CDR1 and CDR2 sequences are LNHDA and SQIVND (reference sequence). Here the CDR3 reads CACKGQGYYEQYF. The CDR3 DNA reads TGTGCCTGTAAGGGACAGGGGTACTACGAGCAGTACTTC. Full variable domain (missing parts from reference TRBV19 and TRBJ2-7): DGGITQSPKYLFRKEGQNVTLSCEQNLNHDAMYWYRQDPGQGLRLIYYSQIVNDFQKGDIAEGYSVSREKKESFPLTVTSAQKNPTAFYLCACKGQGYYEQYFGPGTRLTVT.

This chain joins TRBV7-2 and TRBJ2-5, with D perhaps TRBD2 (5 bases). V gave up 2 bases and J gave up 4 bases, with 11 bases separating them. The CDR3 runs 14 residues. The V gene's germline CDR1 is SGHTA and CDR2 FQGNSA. The CDR3 spells CASSLWSGLETQYF. The DNA for the CDR3 is TGTGCCAGCAGCTTATGGTCGGGATTAGAGACCCAGTACTTC.

The genes are TRBV15 and TRBJ1-5; 7 nucleotides align to TRBD1. This CDR3 contains 15 residues. The V gene's germline CDR1 is LNHNV and CDR2 YYDKDF (reference sequence). V was clipped by 0 bases and J by 7 bases; unmatched bases: 6. CDR3 nucleotide sequence: TGTGCCACCAGCAGAGATTTAGGGGGCGGGCAGCCCCAGCATTTT. Translating gives CATSRDLGGGQPQHF.

This clone was recorded a few times. The chain carries TRBV7-6 and TRBJ2-3; the match to TRBD1 covers 9 bases. The CDR3 has 13 amino acids. With 4 bases clipped from V and 4 bases from J, the junction kept 0 bases outside the gene matches. Germline V gene data show CDR1 as SGHVS and CDR2 as FNYEAQ. Written as DNA, the CDR3 is TGTGCCAGCAGCTGGACAGGGGCAGATACGCAGTATTTT. This translates into CASSWTGADTQYF. The complete variable domain, with remaining parts taken from reference TRBV7-6 and TRBJ2-3, reads GAGVSQSPRYKVTKRGQDVALRCDPISGHVSLYWYRQALGQGPEFLTYFNYEAQQDKSGLPNDRFSAERPEGSISTLTIQRTEQRDSAMYRCASSWTGADTQYFGPGTRLTVL.

This sequence joins TRBV18 and TRBJ2-1; D may be TRBD2 (6 bases). V was shortened by 6 bases and J by 4 bases, with 25 bases between the two germline ends. Germline V CDR1 and CDR2: KGHSH, LQKENI. The CDR3 totals 18 residues. CDR3 sequence: CASSPKLASLKNYNEQFF. CDR3 DNA: TGTGCCAGCTCCCCCAAACTAGCTTCCCTTAAGAATTACAATGAGCAGTTCTTC.

V gene TRBV6-4 combines with J gene TRBJ2-3, with D hard to call. This CDR3 is 13 amino acids long. Trimming took off 6 bases at V and 0 bases at J, with 7 bases between the two ends. CDR1 and CDR2 from the germline V gene are MRHNA and SNTAGT. CDR3 DNA sequence: TGTGCCAGCAGCCCCGGTAGCACAGATACGCAGTATTTT. This encodes CASSPGSTDTQYF.

The chain has TRBV5-1 and TRBJ2-7; 10 bases fit TRBD2. Germline values: CDR1 SGHRS, CDR2 YFSETQ. V gave up 1 base and J gave up 0 bases; unmatched junction bases: 19. The CDR3 contains 21 residues. CDR3 region: CASSLSGRASGGDPSSYEQYF. The CDR3 DNA follows: TGCGCCAGCAGCTTGTCCGGTAGGGCTAGCGGGGGAGACCCTAGCTCCTACGAGCAGTACTTC.

This clone turned up a few times. The junction departs from the called germline gene at one end, perhaps through a read error. The J gene is TRBJ2-5, the V gene TRBV7-9, with D possibly being TRBD2 (5 bases). CDR3 size: 14 residues. The germline V gene has CDR1 SEHNR and CDR2 FQNEAQ (reference sequence). The CDR3 spells CSSSGYGGKETQYF. Written as DNA, the CDR3 is TGTTCCAGCAGCGGTTATGGAGGAAAAGAGACCCAGTACTTC.

The genes are TRBV28 and TRBJ2-7; 9 bases map to TRBD2. J lost 5 bases, V lost 4 bases, and 6 bases had no gene match. Per germline, CDR1 MDHEN and CDR2 SYDVKM. The CDR3 extends over 14 amino acids. DNA of the CDR3: TGTGCCAGCAGTTCTGGGACTAGCCAGGACGAGCAGTACTTC. Translation gives CASSSGTSQDEQYF.

The genes are TRBV19 and TRBJ2-7; TRBD1 might be the D (6 bases). With 4 bases removed from V and 1 base from J, the gap between germline ends came to 17 bases. There are 16 residues in the CDR3. Germline CDR1 and CDR2: LNHDA and SQIVND (reference sequence). For the CDR3, the DNA is TGTGCCAGTAGTAGAAGGATAGGACAGTCATCCTACGAGCAGTACTTC. This codes for CASSRRIGQSSYEQYF.